The 14 T cell receptor beta chains below come from one sample, sequenced in a study of blood T cell repertoires in COVID-19. Using immunoSEQ multiplex PCR, the repertoire was profiled, and TCRdb retains in-frame clones only, with some absent. Of over 100,000 clones in the sample, 70% to 85% are singletons; the top ten hold 7.9%. The sample taken for sequencing was peripheral blood. The receptors come from an elderly woman with active or convalescent COVID-19.

The chain combines TRBV9 with TRBJ2-1; the match to TRBD2 covers 10 bases. The V gene's germline CDR1 is SGDLS and CDR2 YYNGEE. After removal of 4 bases from V and 8 bases from J, the junction contained 6 bases not matched to a gene. CDR3 size: 14 residues. The CDR3 region is CASSPSGSMDEQFF. The CDR3 DNA reads as TGTGCCAGCAGCCCTAGCGGGAGTATGGATGAGCAGTTCTTC.

The V call is TRBV7-6, the J call TRBJ2-5; D unresolved. The CDR3 has 14 amino acids. The germline V and J ends were trimmed by 5 bases and 0 bases, with 10 bases remaining between them. CDR1 is SGHVS and CDR2 is FNYEAQ in the germline V gene. Here the CDR3 DNA reads TGTGCCAGCAGCCGCGGTGCTGACCAAGAGACCCAGTACTTC. Protein product: CASSRGADQETQYF.

CDR3 nucleotide sequence: TGTGCCAGCAGTTTGGGGCTGACAGCCGCTTATGGCTACACCTTC. Its translation: CASSLGLTAAYGYTF. This chain connects TRBV28 to TRBJ1-2, with TRBD1 as a possible D gene (5 bases). CDR3 size: 15 residues. The germline CDR1 and CDR2 sequences are MDHEN and SYDVKM. The V gene lost 3 bases and the J gene lost 5 bases, with 16 bases spanning the gap.

V gene TRBV18 combines with J gene TRBJ2-2, with a tentative D call TRBD2 (5 bases). The V end lost 4 bases, the J end lost 3 bases, and 15 bases lay between the germline ends. This CDR3 has 16 residues. CDR1 KGHSH and CDR2 LQKENI come from the germline V gene. The CDR3: CASSRPGVAHTGELFF. The CDR3 nucleotides read TGTGCCAGCTCACGACCCGGGGTAGCGCACACCGGGGAGCTGTTTTTT. The whole variable domain, filled in from reference TRBV18 and TRBJ2-2, reads NAGVMQNPRHLVRRRGQEARLRCSPMKGHSHVYWYRQLPEEGLKFMVYLQKENIIDESGMPKERFSAEFPKEGPSILRIQQVVRGDSAAYFCASSRPGVAHTGELFFGEGSRLTVL.

This chain connects TRBV19 to TRBJ2-1, with 7 bases that match TRBD2. The CDR3 runs to 15 residues. Germline lookup yields CDR1 LNHDA and CDR2 SQIVND (reference sequence). The trim removed 2 bases at V and 9 bases at J, leaving 10 bases unmatched. The CDR3 region has the DNA TGTGCCAGTAGTATATCGGGGGAGGGCAGGACTGAGCAGTTCTTC. This sequence encodes CASSISGEGRTEQFF.

This clone occurred once. The chain employs TRBV3-1 (or the pseudogene TRBV3-2) and TRBJ1-5, with a weak D call TRBD1 (5 bases). Germline V CDR1 and CDR2: LGHDT, YNNKEL (reference sequence). With 4 bases removed from V and 0 bases from J, the gap between germline ends came to 13 bases. This CDR3 contains 16 residues. The CDR3 nucleotides read TGTGCCAGCAGCCGGGGGGGGGTCTATAGCAATCAGCCCCAGCATTTT. Protein product: CASSRGGVYSNQPQHF.

This chain joins TRBV7-9 and TRBJ2-1; D is possibly TRBD2 (6 bases). The germline gives CDR1 SEHNR, CDR2 FQNEAQ (reference sequence). Trimming took off 5 bases at V and 8 bases at J, with 16 bases between the two ends. This CDR3 contains 14 residues. The CDR3 spells CASSTGLGRHEQFF. The DNA of the CDR3 is TGTGCCAGCAGCACGGGACTCGGACGACATGAGCAGTTCTTC.

In its sample, this clone was seen once. The CDR3 nucleotides read TGCGCCAGCAGCTTGGTGCGGGCCTCCTACGAGCAGTACTTC. Its translation is CASSLVRASYEQYF. This chain connects TRBV5-1 to TRBJ2-7; possible D gene TRBD2, 5 bases. This CDR3 contains 14 residues. Germline CDR1 and CDR2: SGHRS and YFSETQ. Trimming removed 0 bases from V and 0 bases from J, with 7 bases in between.

Worth noting for this clone: The germline gene is not matched at one end of the junction; a read error may be the cause. The chain is built from TRBV28 and TRBJ2-7, with TRBD2 identical over 7 bases. Germline lookup yields CDR1 MDHEN and CDR2 SYDVKM. The length of the CDR3 is 15 residues. CDR3 nucleotide sequence: TGTGCCAGCAGTATATGGGCTAGCGGAAACTACGAGCAGTACTTC. This sequence encodes CASSIWASGNYEQYF.

The chain has TRBV12-3 or TRBV12-4 and TRBJ1-2; TRBD1 is a possible D gene (5 bases). The CDR3 runs 13 residues. V was clipped by 3 bases and J by 4 bases, with 9 bases between them. CDR3 region: CASSFQGSYGYTF. The CDR3 coding sequence is TGTGCCAGCAGTTTTCAGGGATCCTATGGCTACACCTTC.

The J gene is TRBJ2-1, the V gene TRBV7-3, with TRBD1 matching 9 bases. Germline trimming cut 5 bases from V and 10 bases from J; bases unmatched to any gene: 18. The CDR3 extends over 17 amino acids. Germline CDR1 reads SGHTA; CDR2 reads FQGTGA. The CDR3 DNA sequence: TGTGCCAGCAGCCCCCCCGGGGACAGGGTACCGGGAAGGGAGCAGTTCTTC. Encoded protein: CASSPPGDRVPGREQFF.

CDR3 region: CAISESGVGNTIYF. For the CDR3, the DNA is TGTGCCATCAGTGAGTCAGGAGTAGGAAACACCATATATTTT. The gene calls are TRBV10-3 and TRBJ1-3; no reliable D call. The CDR3 consists of 14 residues. V was shortened by 0 bases and J by 4 bases, with 7 bases between the two germline ends. CDR1 is ENHRY and CDR2 is SYGVKD in the germline V gene.

This clone was observed once. This chain uses TRBV7-9 with TRBJ2-1; 8 bases match TRBD2. Germline CDR1 SEHNR, CDR2 FQNEAQ (reference sequence). The V segment lost 5 bases and the J segment 7 bases; nucleotides outside the gene matches: 16. The CDR3 spans 17 residues. Written as DNA, the CDR3 is TGTGCCAGCAGCCTTTCCCCCACTAGCGGAGGGGTGAATGAGCAGTTCTTC. This encodes CASSLSPTSGGVNEQFF.

The J gene is TRBJ1-2, the V gene TRBV24-1; 8 bases map to TRBD1. Germline CDR1 KGHDR, CDR2 SFDVKD. Trimming took 3 bases from V and 7 from J; bases not matched to a gene: 9. The CDR3 is made up of 15 amino acids. The CDR3 DNA reads TGTGCCACCAGTGATCGGACAGGGATAGCTAGTGGCTACACCTTC. Translation: CATSDRTGIASGYTF.